This T cell receptor beta chain was sequenced in a study of blood T cell repertoires in COVID-19. At the level of the study: Sample material is recorded as cDNA or gDNA derived from T cells, B-cell-depleted T cells, or PBMCs.

Original handling: Reference gene primer amplification gave nucleated cell count estimates. Clones were sequenced by immunoSEQ multiplex PCR, and TCRdb holds only the in-frame ones, with some missing. V and J calls and clone size are copied from that table; D and trimming were computed from the DNA. The repertoire holds roughly 80,000 clones, with roughly 90% as singletons. This CDR3 is built from 15 residues. V dropped 7 bases and J dropped 0 bases, with 13 bases sitting between them. Germline assignment: CDR1 SNHLY and CDR2 FYNNEI. This sequence was found in a man at least 80 years old in a cohort sampled during active COVID-19. Sequencing was carried out using peripheral blood. V gene TRBV2 combines with J gene TRBJ1-5, with D uncertain. The CDR3 loop reads CASMEGGYSNQPQHF. The CDR3 DNA reads TGTGCCAGCATGGAGGGAGGGTATAGCAATCAGCCCCAGCATTTT.